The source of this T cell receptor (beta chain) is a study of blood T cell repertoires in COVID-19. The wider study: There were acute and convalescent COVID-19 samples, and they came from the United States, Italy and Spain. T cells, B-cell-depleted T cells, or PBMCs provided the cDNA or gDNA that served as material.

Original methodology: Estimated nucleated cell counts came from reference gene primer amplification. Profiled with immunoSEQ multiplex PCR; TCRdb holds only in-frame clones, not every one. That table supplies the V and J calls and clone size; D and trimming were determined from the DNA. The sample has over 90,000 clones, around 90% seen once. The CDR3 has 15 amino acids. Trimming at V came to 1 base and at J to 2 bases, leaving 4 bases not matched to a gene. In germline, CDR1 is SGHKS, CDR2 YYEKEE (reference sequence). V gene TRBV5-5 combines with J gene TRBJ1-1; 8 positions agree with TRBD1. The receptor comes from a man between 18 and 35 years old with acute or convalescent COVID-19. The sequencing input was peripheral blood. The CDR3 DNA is TGTGCCAGCAGCTTGCCGGACAGGGTCAACACTGAAGCTTTCTTT. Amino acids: CASSLPDRVNTEAFF.